Shown below are 26 T cell receptor beta chains from a single sample sequenced in a study of blood T cell repertoires in COVID-19 (dated by TCRdb to between 2020 and 2021). The method was the immunoSEQ multiplex PCR assay. TCRdb obtained this table from immuneACCESS and retained in-frame rearrangements with V and J assigned. These tables miss some clones; where compared with another copy, unresolved V genes account for less than half of the shortfall, and the remainder is unexplained. In all, the sample holds 210,000 or so clones, and 65% to 90% of those were seen once. The ten largest clonotypes hold approximately 5.1% of the sample. The sequenced material came from peripheral blood. The receptor set was obtained from a man aged 50 to 60 with COVID-19, enrolled during active disease.

This sequence joins TRBV28 and TRBJ1-2; D remains unclear. Germline values: CDR1 MDHEN, CDR2 SYDVKM. The CDR3 is made up of 12 amino acids. V was clipped by 7 bases and J by 5 bases, with 11 bases between them. The CDR3 spells CASTGTSYGYTF. The CDR3 coding sequence is TGTGCCAGCACAGGAACCTCATATGGCTACACCTTC.

This clone was found once. J is TRBJ1-2 and V is TRBV11-3; D unclear. V lost 4 bases and J 5 bases, leaving 11 bases between the germline ends. CDR1 SGHNT and CDR2 YENEEA come from the germline V gene. CDR3 length: 13 residues. Here the CDR3 reads CASSSLGVYGYTF. The DNA for the CDR3 is TGTGCCAGCAGCTCACTCGGGGTTTATGGCTACACCTTC.

The V call is TRBV29-1, the J call TRBJ2-7; 9 nucleotides agree with TRBD2. The length of the CDR3 is 15 residues. Germline values: CDR1 SQVTM, CDR2 ANQGSEA. The J segment lost 7 bases and the V segment lost 4 bases, leaving 14 bases of the junction unmatched. The DNA for the CDR3 is TGCAGCGTTGCAGGGGCGAGCGGGGGGACTAGGGAGCAGTACTTC. This translates into CSVAGASGGTREQYF.

The genes are TRBV7-2 and TRBJ1-4; D call uncertain. V was trimmed by 4 bases and J by 7 bases, leaving 16 bases between them. This CDR3 is 15 amino acids long. CDR1 and CDR2 from the germline V gene are SGHTA and FQGNSA. The CDR3 protein is CASSSPRASGEKLFF. CDR3 bases: TGTGCCAGCAGCTCTCCACGTGCCAGTGGTGAAAAACTGTTTTTT.

The chain joins TRBV24-1 to TRBJ1-2, with D perhaps TRBD1 (6 bases). The V gene's germline CDR1 is KGHDR and CDR2 SFDVKD. V was trimmed by 3 bases and J by 2 bases, leaving 12 bases between them. CDR3 length: 15 amino acids. CDR3 nucleotide sequence: TGTGCCACCAGTGATCGCAGCGGGGGCAACTATGGCTACACCTTC. It codes for CATSDRSGGNYGYTF.

V is TRBV27 and J is TRBJ2-1; perhaps TRBD1 as D (6 bases). CDR1 is MNHEY, CDR2 SMNVEV, per germline (reference sequence). V was shortened by 5 bases and J by 1 base, with 18 bases between the two germline ends. The CDR3 loop spans 17 amino acids. CDR3 sequence (DNA): TGTGCCAGCAGTCCAGAAACACCAGGGGTTTCCTACAATGAGCAGTTCTTC. It translates to CASSPETPGVSYNEQFF.

The V call is TRBV5-4, the J call TRBJ2-5; D not certain. Per the germline V gene, CDR1 is SGHNT and CDR2 is YYREEE (reference sequence). The CDR3 runs 14 residues. The ends were cut back, 0 bases at V and 4 bases at J, with 10 bases in the middle. The CDR3 loop reads CASSLEIARETQYF. For the CDR3, the DNA is TGTGCCAGCAGCTTGGAGATAGCCAGAGAGACCCAGTACTTC.

The rearrangement uses TRBV7-6 and TRBJ1-1; weak D call: TRBD1 (5 bases). Germline CDR1 is SGHVS and CDR2 is FNYEAQ. V was cut by 5 bases and J by 0 bases, with 10 bases left in between. There are 14 residues in the CDR3. The chain's CDR3 is CASSQPGVNTEAFF. CDR3 sequence (DNA): TGTGCCAGCAGCCAACCGGGGGTGAACACTGAAGCTTTCTTT.

DNA for the CDR3: TGTGCCATCAGTGAGTGGGGGGGACGCACTAATGAAAAACTGTTTTTT. Its protein product is CAISEWGGRTNEKLFF. This rearrangement joins TRBV10-3 to TRBJ1-4; tentative D call: TRBD1 (5 bases). Per germline, CDR1 ENHRY and CDR2 SYGVKD. The ends were cut back, 1 base at V and 2 bases at J, with 11 bases in the middle. The CDR3 consists of 16 residues.

The V and J genes are TRBV29-1 and TRBJ1-6; the D is unclear. Between the trimmed V and J ends, which lost 4 bases and 6 bases, there was a span of 10 bases. Germline V gene sequence: CDR1 SQVTM, CDR2 ANQGSEA. The CDR3 loop spans 13 amino acids. The CDR3 region is CSVAYGVNSPLHF. CDR3 DNA: TGCAGCGTTGCTTACGGGGTTAATTCACCCCTCCACTTT. The variable domain in full, with the rest retrieved from reference TRBV29-1 and TRBJ1-6, is SAVISQKPSRDICQRGTSLTIQCQVDSQVTMMFWYRQQPGQSLTLIATANQGSEATYESGFVIDKFPISRPNLTFSTLTVSNMSPEDSSIYLCSVAYGVNSPLHFGNGTRLTVT.

The rearrangement joins TRBV7-3 to TRBJ1-2, with D uncertain. The V end was cut by 5 bases, the J end by 8 bases, with 12 bases between. This CDR3 spans 12 amino acids. The V gene's germline CDR1 is SGHTA and CDR2 FQGTGA. CDR3 DNA: TGTGCCAGCAGCCCCGGCTCCGGGGGCTACACCTTC. Translating it yields CASSPGSGGYTF.

The chain couples TRBV28 to TRBJ2-7, with D possibly being TRBD2 (6 bases). The CDR3 is 14 residues long. Per germline, CDR1 MDHEN and CDR2 SYDVKM. V shed 0 bases and J shed 1 base, with 7 bases lying between them. CDR3 amino acids: CASSLWRDSYEQYF. CDR3 DNA sequence: TGTGCCAGCAGTTTATGGCGGGATTCCTACGAGCAGTACTTC.

V usage is TRBV6-2 or TRBV6-3 and J usage is TRBJ1-2; 7 bases align to TRBD1. CDR1 is MNHEY and CDR2 is SVGEGT in the germline V gene. The CDR3 consists of 14 residues. Trimming cost V 0 bases and J 8 bases; bases outside gene matches: 6. CDR3 nucleotide sequence: TGTGCCAGCAGTTACTCAGGGGGCGCGGGGGGCTACACCTTC. Amino acid sequence: CASSYSGGAGGYTF.

CDR3 protein: CASSSSTGGIEQYF. CDR3 sequence (DNA): TGTGCCAGCAGTTCCTCGACAGGGGGTATCGAGCAGTACTTC. The chain links TRBV6-5 to TRBJ2-7; TRBD1 aligns across 9 bases. With V trimmed by 4 bases and J by 6 bases, 7 bases remained unmatched. The CDR3 runs to 14 residues. CDR1 is MNHEY, CDR2 SVGAGI, per germline.

The chain uses TRBV7-2 and TRBJ2-7; 9 nucleotides agree with TRBD2. Losses at the gene ends were 0 bases for V and 0 bases for J; bases not matched to a gene: 3. This CDR3 comprises 16 residues. Germline CDR1 reads SGHTA; CDR2 reads FQGNSA. As DNA, the CDR3 is TGTGCCAGCAGCTTAGCGCTAGCGGGGCCCTCCTACGAGCAGTACTTC. This sequence encodes CASSLALAGPSYEQYF.

The rearrangement links TRBV5-1 to TRBJ1-5; TRBD1 might be the D (5 bases). The CDR3 loop spans 15 amino acids. Germline assignment: CDR1 SGHRS and CDR2 YFSETQ. Trimming pared 7 bases from V and 3 bases from J, leaving 17 bases between. CDR3 sequence: CASSRGGFPNQPQHF. CDR3 DNA sequence: TGCGCCAGCTCGCGGGGGGGGTTCCCCAATCAGCCCCAGCATTTT.

The chain has TRBV3-1 (or the pseudogene TRBV3-2) and TRBJ1-2, with TRBD1 identical over 9 bases. The trim removed 1 base at V and 2 bases at J, leaving 8 bases unmatched. Germline CDR1 is LGHDT and CDR2 is YNNKEL (reference sequence). This CDR3 is built from 17 residues. CDR3 loop: CASSQALSQGANYGYTF. In DNA, the CDR3 is TGTGCCAGCAGCCAAGCCTTGTCACAGGGGGCCAACTATGGCTACACCTTC.

The chain is built from TRBV18 and TRBJ1-4; perhaps TRBD1 as D (6 bases). V was shortened by 2 bases and J by 8 bases, with 12 bases between the two germline ends. The CDR3 contains 14 residues. Per the germline V gene, CDR1 is KGHSH and CDR2 is LQKENI. In nucleotides, the CDR3 is TGTGCCAGCTCACCAAGGCAGGGGAAAGAAAAACTGTTTTTT. It specifies CASSPRQGKEKLFF.

The chain couples TRBV7-2 to TRBJ1-5; D perhaps matches TRBD1 (6 bases). Germline V CDR1 and CDR2: SGHTA, FQGNSA. This CDR3 has 14 amino acids. The V and J ends lost 6 bases and 4 bases respectively, with 13 bases between them. This CDR3 is CASRGPGANQPQHF. As DNA, the CDR3 is TGTGCCAGCAGAGGGCCAGGGGCAAATCAGCCCCAGCATTTT.

V is TRBV9 and J is TRBJ2-5; 7 bases are a match to TRBD2. The germline CDR1 and CDR2 sequences are SGDLS and YYNGEE. V lost 4 bases to trimming and J lost 5 bases; unmatched junction nucleotides: 11. The CDR3 is 15 amino acids. The chain's CDR3 is CASSRGDAGGETQYF. The CDR3 DNA reads TGTGCCAGCAGCCGGGGGGACGCAGGCGGGGAGACCCAGTACTTC.

V usage is TRBV3-1 (or the pseudogene TRBV3-2) and J usage is TRBJ2-7, with 7 bases fitting TRBD1. The CDR3 is 15 amino acids. Trimming removed 2 bases from V and 3 bases from J; junction bases left unmatched: 7. Germline V gives CDR1 LGHDT, CDR2 YNNKEL (reference sequence). This chain's CDR3 is CASSQTFTGVYEQYF. The DNA of the CDR3 is TGTGCCAGCAGCCAAACGTTTACAGGGGTCTACGAGCAGTACTTC.

The chain has TRBV4-2 and TRBJ2-2; D may be TRBD1 (6 bases). V was pared by 6 bases and J by 2 bases, with 13 bases between. Per germline, CDR1 LGHNA and CDR2 YNFKEQ. This CDR3 is built from 15 residues. The DNA of the CDR3 is TGTGCCAGCAGTAGGGGGTTCCTAAACACCGGGGAGCTGTTTTTT. Its protein product is CASSRGFLNTGELFF.

The count of this clone is one. The chain uses TRBV6-5 and TRBJ1-2; unclear D gene. V lost 7 bases and J 8 bases, leaving 20 bases between the germline ends. The CDR3 is 14 amino acids. Germline assignment: CDR1 MNHEY and CDR2 SVGAGI. CDR3 sequence: CASTPDGSPGGYTF. CDR3 nucleotide sequence: TGTGCCAGCACCCCCGACGGGTCCCCGGGAGGCTACACCTTC.

Here the CDR3 DNA reads TGTGCCAGCAGCCTACAGGTTGTGCAGTTCTTC. Residues: CASSLQVVQFF. This chain links TRBV5-6 with TRBJ2-1, with D tentatively TRBD1 (5 bases). This CDR3 has 11 amino acids. Germline V lookup: CDR1 SGHDT, CDR2 YYEEEE. Deletions cut 4 bases from V and 12 bases from J, with 11 bases between.

The chain is built from TRBV9 and TRBJ2-1, with D maybe TRBD2 (6 bases). Germline-derived CDR1 and CDR2 are SGDLS and YYNGEE. The V gene lost 0 bases and the J gene lost 10 bases, with 14 bases spanning the gap. This CDR3 is 14 amino acids long. CDR3 sequence reads: CASSVAHAREEQFF. The CDR3 region has the DNA TGTGCCAGCAGCGTAGCGCATGCACGGGAGGAGCAGTTCTTC.

CDR3: CASRYDRNTEAFF. The CDR3 region has the DNA TGTGCCAGCAGGTACGACAGAAACACTGAAGCTTTCTTT. The chain joins TRBV6-5 to TRBJ1-1; a possible D gene is TRBD1 (5 bases). Trimming took 6 bases from V and 2 from J, leaving 10 bases between them. This CDR3 is 13 amino acids long. Germline V gives CDR1 MNHEY, CDR2 SVGAGI.